This TCR beta chain was recorded in a study of T cells in Graves' hyperthyroidism and ophthalmopathy. In the study overall: Peripheral blood was collected at initial diagnosis, before any treatment.

CDR3 length: 15 amino acids. Per germline, CDR1 SQVTM and CDR2 ANQGSEA. Individuals with ophthalmopathy presented a Clinical Activity Score of at least 3, a NOSPECS grade of at least 4 and a duration under 3 months. Clinical symptoms, serum thyroxine and TRAb, thyroid ultrasound and orbital computed tomography were used for the diagnoses. RNA transcripts provided the source from which TCR beta CDR3 regions were amplified. The HTBI primer set served for first-round RT-PCR of the TCR CDR3. TCRdb analysed the multiplex PCR reads with MiXCR anew, one entry per CDR3 protein. The table records fewer than 650,000 distinct CDR3 sequences, about 14% of them present only once. In regard to this clonotype: Germline is not matched at one junction end, which may reflect a read error.

The J gene is TRBJ2-2, the V gene TRBV29-1; D not certain. Sequencing was performed on blood. The sequence came from a woman in her thirties or forties with Graves' ophthalmopathy. This chain's CDR3 is CSIERLGKNTGELFF. The CDR3 DNA is TGCAGCATTGAACGTCTAGGGAAGAACACCGGGGAGCTGTTTTTT.